These 27 T cell receptor beta chains were all obtained from the same sample, sequenced in a study of control samples from healthy donors and cancer patients. Sequenced by immunoSEQ multiplex PCR; TCRdb stores in-frame clones only, minus some. The sample has approximately 93,000 clones, 70% to 90% seen once. The source material was PBMCs. These receptors came from a woman between 45 and 60 years old with colorectal cancer.

This clone was seen a single time. This chain joins TRBV19 and TRBJ1-1, with D perhaps TRBD1 (6 bases). The germline V and J ends were trimmed by 5 bases and 6 bases, with 16 bases remaining between them. The CDR3 spans 14 residues. CDR1 and CDR2 from the germline V gene are LNHDA and SQIVND (reference sequence). CDR3 protein: CASSRPGGRAEAFF. For the CDR3, the DNA is TGTGCCAGTAGTCGCCCGGGGGGCAGGGCTGAAGCTTTCTTT.

In its sample, this clone was seen once. This rearrangement joins TRBV5-1 to TRBJ1-2; D remains ambiguous. Per the germline V gene, CDR1 is SGHRS and CDR2 is YFSETQ. V lost 0 bases to trimming and J lost 2 bases, with 11 bases between them. This CDR3 contains 15 residues. CDR3 in amino acids: CASSLEEGRNYGYTF. The CDR3 coding sequence is TGCGCCAGCAGCTTGGAAGAGGGTAGGAACTATGGCTACACCTTC.

V is TRBV6-1 and J is TRBJ2-7; D is uncertain. Germline loops: CDR1 MNHNS, CDR2 SASEGT. The CDR3 is made up of 12 amino acids. Trimming took 2 bases from V and 6 from J, leaving 8 bases between them. CDR3 residues: CASSENSGEQYV. CDR3 DNA sequence: TGTGCCAGCAGTGAAAACTCGGGCGAGCAGTACGTC.

This chain joins TRBV11-1 and TRBJ2-1; D is possibly TRBD1 (6 bases). V lost 2 bases, J lost 0 bases, and 11 bases lay in between. The CDR3 runs 16 residues. CDR1 is SGHAT and CDR2 is FQDESV in the germline V gene (reference sequence). The CDR3 nucleotides read TGTGCCAGCAGCTTACCCCGGACAGCCTCCTACAATGAGCAGTTCTTC. It is translated as CASSLPRTASYNEQFF.

The V and J genes are TRBV27 and TRBJ1-1; no definite D call. Germline V gene lookup returns CDR1 MNHEY and CDR2 SMNVEV (reference sequence). The V gene lost 4 bases and the J gene lost 0 bases, with 12 bases spanning the gap. The CDR3 consists of 15 residues. The CDR3 DNA follows: TGTGCCAGCAGTTCGCGCAGGCTTATGAACACTGAAGCTTTCTTT. Protein sequence: CASSSRRLMNTEAFF.

The DNA for the CDR3 is TGTGCCAGCAGCCCAACCCTTCACCCTGATCAGCCCCAGCATTTT. Translated, it gives CASSPTLHPDQPQHF. This chain links TRBV7-2 with TRBJ1-5; unclear D gene. This CDR3 spans 15 amino acids. Trimming took 5 bases from V and 5 from J, leaving 16 bases between them. Germline V gene data show CDR1 as SGHTA and CDR2 as FQGNSA.

The genes are TRBV19 and TRBJ1-5; a possible D gene is TRBD1 (6 bases). Germline loops: CDR1 LNHDA, CDR2 SQIVND (reference sequence). Trimming left V 0 bases short and J 5 bases short, with 11 bases between. The CDR3 is 15 residues long. CDR3 residues: CASSIDRGSHQPQHF. The CDR3 region has the DNA TGTGCCAGTAGTATAGACAGGGGAAGTCATCAGCCCCAGCATTTT. The variable domain in full, with the rest retrieved from reference TRBV19 and TRBJ1-5, is DGGITQSPKYLFRKEGQNVTLSCEQNLNHDAMYWYRQDPGQGLRLIYYSQIVNDFQKGDIAEGYSVSREKKESFPLTVTSAQKNPTAFYLCASSIDRGSHQPQHFGDGTRLSIL.

This clone was detected only once. V is TRBV9 and J is TRBJ1-1; 8 bases are shared with TRBD1. This CDR3 is built from 14 residues. Trimming cost V 6 bases and J 3 bases; bases outside gene matches: 7. Germline CDR1 reads SGDLS; CDR2 reads YYNGEE. CDR3 loop: CASNTQGADTEAFF. CDR3 sequence (DNA): TGTGCCAGCAACACTCAGGGGGCGGACACTGAAGCTTTCTTT.

This clone came up once. This chain connects TRBV18 to TRBJ2-7, with D tentatively TRBD2 (6 bases). This CDR3 has 14 amino acids. With 6 bases removed from V and 5 bases from J, the gap between germline ends came to 17 bases. The V gene's germline CDR1 is KGHSH and CDR2 LQKENI. CDR3 sequence reads: CASSPTGERDEQYV. The CDR3 DNA sequence: TGTGCCAGCTCCCCTACGGGGGAGAGGGACGAGCAGTACGTC.

The chain has TRBV21-1 and TRBJ2-1; the D segment call TRBD1 is taken from the table without a DNA check. TRBV21-1 counts as a pseudogene. The CDR3 is 20 amino acids. CDR3 in amino acids: CASTSTHNLRGDRDINEQFF. CDR3 bases: TGTGCCAGCACCTCGACCCATAACCTCCGAGGGGACAGAGACATCAATGAGCAGTTCTTC.

The gene calls are TRBV29-1 and TRBJ2-2; D possibly corresponds to TRBD2 (6 bases). V was pared by 3 bases and J by 3 bases, with 11 bases between. Germline V lookup: CDR1 SQVTM, CDR2 ANQGSEA. The CDR3 loop spans 14 amino acids. The CDR3 region is CSVEGREDTGELFF. The CDR3 DNA follows: TGCAGCGTTGAGGGCAGGGAGGACACCGGGGAGCTGTTTTTT.

The chain joins TRBV28 to TRBJ2-3; D uncertain. Germline V gene data show CDR1 as MDHEN and CDR2 as SYDVKM. This CDR3 spans 11 amino acids. Trimming removed 3 bases at V and 4 bases at J, with 2 bases between. The CDR3 DNA reads as TGTGCCAGCAGTTTCGCAGATACGCAGTATTTT. This codes for CASSFADTQYF.

This chain joins TRBV7-2 and TRBJ1-3, with unresolved D. CDR3 size: 15 residues. Germline assignment: CDR1 SGHTA and CDR2 FQGNSA. Trimming left V 1 base short and J 4 bases short, with 11 bases between. CDR3 protein: CASSLGGTAGNTIYF. CDR3 nucleotides: TGTGCCAGCAGCTTAGGAGGCACGGCGGGAAACACCATATATTTT.

This clone has only one observation. V is TRBV6-1 and J is TRBJ2-7; no definite D call. Trimming removed 2 bases from V and 3 bases from J, with 17 bases in between. From germline, CDR1 is MNHNS and CDR2 SASEGT. The CDR3 has 16 amino acids. The CDR3 sequence: CASSEFFRVANYEQYV. For the CDR3, the DNA is TGTGCCAGCAGTGAATTTTTTCGGGTCGCAAACTACGAGCAGTACGTC.

The J gene is TRBJ1-1, the V gene TRBV5-1, with D possibly matching TRBD1 (5 bases). This CDR3 has 14 residues. Germline V gene sequence: CDR1 SGHRS, CDR2 YFSETQ. V was shortened by 0 bases and J by 4 bases, with 10 bases between the two germline ends. CDR3 amino acids: CASSLGGGATEAFF. DNA of the CDR3: TGCGCCAGCAGCTTGGGTGGGGGAGCCACTGAAGCTTTCTTT.

The CDR3 nucleotides are TGTGCCAGCAGTTGGGACGGAAGCTCCTATAATTCACCCCTCCACTTT. Translation: CASSWDGSSYNSPLHF. The rearrangement joins TRBV6-2 or TRBV6-3 to TRBJ1-6, with a weak D call TRBD1 (5 bases). V dropped 4 bases and J dropped 0 bases, with 10 bases sitting between them. There are 16 residues in the CDR3. From germline, CDR1 is MNHEY and CDR2 SVGEGT.

This rearrangement joins TRBV28 to TRBJ1-1; the D gene is possibly TRBD1 (5 bases). This CDR3 region has 14 residues. Germline assignment: CDR1 MDHEN and CDR2 SYDVKM. V shed 5 bases and J shed 3 bases, with 13 bases lying between them. The DNA of the CDR3 is TGTGCCAGCAGTCCTTGGGACGGCGACACTGAAGCTTTCTTT. Residues: CASSPWDGDTEAFF.

V is TRBV6-1 and J is TRBJ2-5; the D is unclear. This CDR3 spans 13 amino acids. CDR1 is MNHNS and CDR2 is SASEGT in the germline V gene. With 1 base removed from V and 4 bases from J, the gap between germline ends came to 7 bases. CDR3 nucleotide sequence: TGTGCCAGCAGTGAAGGGGCACGAGAGACCCAGTACTTC. Its translation: CASSEGARETQYF.

V is TRBV2 and J is TRBJ1-1; D remains unclear. CDR3 length: 13 amino acids. Between the trimmed V and J ends, which lost 0 bases and 5 bases, there was a span of 7 bases. CDR1 and CDR2 (germline): SNHLY, FYNNEI. CDR3 loop: CASSEAPGTEAFF. CDR3 nucleotides: TGTGCCAGCAGTGAAGCTCCGGGTACTGAAGCTTTCTTT.

CDR3 DNA: TGTGCCAGCGGGACAGGGGATAATTCACCCCTCCACTTT. As protein: CASGTGDNSPLHF. V gene TRBV3-1 (or the pseudogene TRBV3-2) combines with J gene TRBJ1-6, with 10 bases that match TRBD1. The CDR3 extends over 13 amino acids. CDR1 is LGHDT and CDR2 is YNNKEL in the germline V gene (reference sequence). The trim removed 8 bases at V and 5 bases at J, leaving 0 bases unmatched.

This clone was picked up one time. The gene calls are TRBV27 and TRBJ1-1, with D tentatively TRBD1 (5 bases). The CDR3 is 16 amino acids. Germline assignment: CDR1 MNHEY and CDR2 SMNVEV (reference sequence). With 3 bases removed from V and 5 bases from J, the gap between germline ends came to 19 bases. CDR3 DNA sequence: TGTGCCAGCAGTTTTCGGCAGGGTGTCGTTTGGACTGAAGCTTTCTTT. It codes for CASSFRQGVVWTEAFF.

CDR3 protein: CASSSPARYTEAFF. The CDR3, as DNA: TGTGCCAGCAGTTCCCCAGCCCGGTACACTGAAGCTTTCTTT. The chain combines TRBV6-2 or TRBV6-3 with TRBJ1-1; the D is unclear. Germline V lookup: CDR1 MNHEY, CDR2 SVGEGT. The germline V and J ends were trimmed by 4 bases and 3 bases, with 12 bases remaining between them. CDR3 length: 14 amino acids.

The V call is TRBV18, the J call TRBJ1-5; 7 positions agree with TRBD1. The CDR3 loop spans 14 amino acids. CDR1 and CDR2 from the germline V gene are KGHSH and LQKENI. V trimming: 3 bases; J trimming: 4 bases; junction bases outside the gene matches: 3. Written as DNA, the CDR3 is TGTGCCAGCTCACCGACAGGGCAAAATCAGCCCCAGCATTTT. This codes for CASSPTGQNQPQHF. Supplemented by reference TRBV18 and TRBJ1-5, the full variable domain reads NAGVMQNPRHLVRRRGQEARLRCSPMKGHSHVYWYRQLPEEGLKFMVYLQKENIIDESGMPKERFSAEFPKEGPSILRIQQVVRGDSAAYFCASSPTGQNQPQHFGDGTRLSIL.

This chain connects TRBV2 to TRBJ1-6; a possible D gene is TRBD1 (5 bases). The CDR3 contains 15 residues. With 3 bases removed from V and 6 bases from J, the gap between germline ends came to 12 bases. Germline lookup yields CDR1 SNHLY and CDR2 FYNNEI. DNA of the CDR3: TGTGCCAGCAGTGAGGGGCGGCCTGCTAATTCACCCCTCCACTTT. Translated: CASSEGRPANSPLHF.

V usage is TRBV3-1 (or the pseudogene TRBV3-2) and J usage is TRBJ1-1; possibly TRBD1 for D (5 bases). The CDR3 spans 14 residues. Germline lookup yields CDR1 LGHDT and CDR2 YNNKEL (reference sequence). Between the trimmed V and J ends, which lost 1 base and 8 bases, there was a span of 14 bases. The CDR3, as DNA: TGTGCCAGCAGCCAAGGAGTTGGAAACAGGGAAGCTTTCTTT. Translating gives CASSQGVGNREAFF.

This clone was counted only a few times. The chain links TRBV6-1 to TRBJ2-1; unclear D gene. CDR1 MNHNS and CDR2 SASEGT come from the germline V gene. The CDR3 is made up of 15 amino acids. Trimming left V 1 base short and J 8 bases short, with 15 bases between. The CDR3 region has the DNA TGTGCCAGCAGTGAAGGGACCAAGACATACTATGAGCAGTTCTTC. It codes for CASSEGTKTYYEQFF.

The chain joins TRBV19 to TRBJ1-2; D is uncertain. The CDR3 loop spans 14 amino acids. Looked up from germline, CDR1 is LNHDA and CDR2 is SQIVND (reference sequence). The ends were cut back, 5 bases at V and 0 bases at J, with 10 bases in the middle. CDR3 in DNA: TGTGCCAGTAGTGATTTCGGGACTAACTATGGCTACACCTTC. Translated, it gives CASSDFGTNYGYTF.